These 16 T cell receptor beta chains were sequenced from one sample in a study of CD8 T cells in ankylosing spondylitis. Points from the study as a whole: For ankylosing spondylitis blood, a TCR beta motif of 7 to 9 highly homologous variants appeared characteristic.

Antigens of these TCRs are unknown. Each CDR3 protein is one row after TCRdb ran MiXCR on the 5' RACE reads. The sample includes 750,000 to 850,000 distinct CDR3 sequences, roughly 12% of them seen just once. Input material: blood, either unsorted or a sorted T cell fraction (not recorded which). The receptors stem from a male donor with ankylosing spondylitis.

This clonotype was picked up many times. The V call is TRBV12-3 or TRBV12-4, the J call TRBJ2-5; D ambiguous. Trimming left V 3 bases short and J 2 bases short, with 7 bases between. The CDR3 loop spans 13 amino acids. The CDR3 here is CASSLWVQETQYF. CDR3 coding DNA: TGTGCCAGCAGTTTGTGGGTACAAGAGACCCAGTACTTC.

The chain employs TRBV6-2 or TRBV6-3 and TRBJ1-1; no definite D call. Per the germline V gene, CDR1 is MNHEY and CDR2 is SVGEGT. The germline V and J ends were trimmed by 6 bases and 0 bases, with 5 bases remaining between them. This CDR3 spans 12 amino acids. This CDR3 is CASRDVNTEAFF. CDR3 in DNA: TGTGCCAGCAGGGACGTGAACACTGAAGCTTTCTTT.

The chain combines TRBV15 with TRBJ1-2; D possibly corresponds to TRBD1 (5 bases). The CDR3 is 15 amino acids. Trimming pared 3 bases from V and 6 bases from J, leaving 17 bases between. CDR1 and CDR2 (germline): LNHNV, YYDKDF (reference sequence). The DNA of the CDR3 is TGTGCCACCAGCAGCCACAGGTTGACGTTTAATGGCTACACCTTC. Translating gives CATSSHRLTFNGYTF.

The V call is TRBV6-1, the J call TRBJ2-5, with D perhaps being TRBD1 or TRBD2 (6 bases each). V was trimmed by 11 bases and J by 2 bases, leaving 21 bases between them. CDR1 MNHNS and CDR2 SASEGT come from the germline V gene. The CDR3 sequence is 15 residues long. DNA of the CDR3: TGTGCCTCGACCTGGGGGGCTAGCAGACAAGAGACCCAGTACTTC. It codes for CASTWGASRQETQYF.

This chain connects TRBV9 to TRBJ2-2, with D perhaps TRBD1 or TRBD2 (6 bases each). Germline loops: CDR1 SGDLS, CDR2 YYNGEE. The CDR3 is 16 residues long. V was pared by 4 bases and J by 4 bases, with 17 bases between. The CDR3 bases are TGTGCCAGCAGCCCGGTAACGGGGGCGGTCACCGGGGAGCTGTTTTTT. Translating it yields CASSPVTGAVTGELFF.

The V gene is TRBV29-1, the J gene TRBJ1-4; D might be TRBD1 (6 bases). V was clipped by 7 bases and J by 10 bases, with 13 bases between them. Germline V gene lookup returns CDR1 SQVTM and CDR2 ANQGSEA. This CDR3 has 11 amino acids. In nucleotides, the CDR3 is TGCAGCGCCCGTGGACAGACAAAACTGTTTTTT. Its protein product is CSARGQTKLFF. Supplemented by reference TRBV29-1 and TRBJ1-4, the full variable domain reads SAVISQKPSRDICQRGTSLTIQCQVDSQVTMMFWYRQQPGQSLTLIATANQGSEATYESGFVIDKFPISRPNLTFSTLTVSNMSPEDSSIYLCSARGQTKLFFGSGTQLSVL.

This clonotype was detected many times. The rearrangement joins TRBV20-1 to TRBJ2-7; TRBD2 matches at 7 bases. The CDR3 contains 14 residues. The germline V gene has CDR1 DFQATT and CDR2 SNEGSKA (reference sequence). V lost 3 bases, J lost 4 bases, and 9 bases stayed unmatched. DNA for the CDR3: TGCAGTGCTAGGGCTAGCGGCCTGTGGTACGAGCAGTACTTC. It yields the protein CSARASGLWYEQYF.

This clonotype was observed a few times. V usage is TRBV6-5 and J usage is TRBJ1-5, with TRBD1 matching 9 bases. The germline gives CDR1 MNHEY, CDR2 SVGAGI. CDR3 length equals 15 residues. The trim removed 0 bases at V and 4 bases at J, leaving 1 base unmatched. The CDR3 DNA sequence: TGTGCCAGCAGTTACTCGGACAGGGGTAATCAGCCCCAGCATTTT. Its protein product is CASSYSDRGNQPQHF.

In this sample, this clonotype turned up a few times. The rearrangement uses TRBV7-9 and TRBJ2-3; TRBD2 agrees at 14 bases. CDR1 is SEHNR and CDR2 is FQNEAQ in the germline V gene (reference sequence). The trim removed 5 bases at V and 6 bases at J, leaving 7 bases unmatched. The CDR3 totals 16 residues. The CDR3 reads CASSDRGLAGVDTQYF. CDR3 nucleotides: TGTGCCAGCAGCGATAGGGGACTAGCGGGGGTGGATACGCAGTATTTT.

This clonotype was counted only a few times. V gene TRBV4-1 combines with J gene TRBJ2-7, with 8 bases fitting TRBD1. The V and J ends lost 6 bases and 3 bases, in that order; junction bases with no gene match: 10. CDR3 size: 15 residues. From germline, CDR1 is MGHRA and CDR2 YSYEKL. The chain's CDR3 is CASSQRQGNGYEQYF. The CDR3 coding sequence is TGCGCCAGCAGTCAGAGACAGGGGAATGGCTACGAGCAGTACTTC.

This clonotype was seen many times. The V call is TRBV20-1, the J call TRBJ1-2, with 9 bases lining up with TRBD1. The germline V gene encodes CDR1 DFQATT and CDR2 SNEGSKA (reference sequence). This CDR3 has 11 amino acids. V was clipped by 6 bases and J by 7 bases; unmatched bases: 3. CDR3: CSATTGGGYTF. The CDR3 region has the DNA TGCAGTGCAACGACAGGGGGTGGCTACACCTTC.

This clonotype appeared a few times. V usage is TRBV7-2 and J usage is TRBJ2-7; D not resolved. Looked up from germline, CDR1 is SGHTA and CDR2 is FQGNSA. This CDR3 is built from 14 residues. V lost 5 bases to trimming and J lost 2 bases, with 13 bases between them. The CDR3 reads CASSVNDGPYEQYF. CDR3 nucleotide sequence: TGTGCCAGCAGCGTAAACGACGGACCCTACGAGCAGTACTTC.

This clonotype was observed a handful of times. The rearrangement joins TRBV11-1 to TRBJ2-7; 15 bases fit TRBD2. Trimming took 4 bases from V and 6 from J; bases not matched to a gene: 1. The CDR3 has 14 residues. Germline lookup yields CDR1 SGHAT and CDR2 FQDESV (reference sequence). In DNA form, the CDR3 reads TGTGCCAGCAGCTGGACTAGCGGGAGGGCCGAGCAGTACTTC. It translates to CASSWTSGRAEQYF.

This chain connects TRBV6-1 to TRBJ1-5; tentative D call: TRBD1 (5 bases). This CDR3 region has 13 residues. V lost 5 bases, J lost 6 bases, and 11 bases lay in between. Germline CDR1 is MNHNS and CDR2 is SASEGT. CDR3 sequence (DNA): TGTGCCAGCAGTAGACAGAGGAGTCAGCCCCAGCATTTT. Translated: CASSRQRSQPQHF.

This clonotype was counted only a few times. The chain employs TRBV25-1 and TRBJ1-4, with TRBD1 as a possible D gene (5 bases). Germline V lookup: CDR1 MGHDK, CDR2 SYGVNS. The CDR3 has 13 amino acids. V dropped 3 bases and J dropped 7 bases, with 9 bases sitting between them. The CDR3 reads CASSDSGFEKLFF. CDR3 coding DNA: TGTGCCAGCAGTGATTCAGGGTTTGAAAAACTGTTTTTT.

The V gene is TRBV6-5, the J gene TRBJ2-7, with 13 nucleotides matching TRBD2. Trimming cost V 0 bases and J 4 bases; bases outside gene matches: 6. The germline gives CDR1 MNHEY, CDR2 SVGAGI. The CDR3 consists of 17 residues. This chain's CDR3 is CASSYSWTSGSNYEQYF. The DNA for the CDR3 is TGTGCCAGCAGTTACTCGTGGACTAGCGGGAGTAATTACGAGCAGTACTTC.